Shown below are 17 T cell receptor beta chains from a single sample sequenced in a study of T cell changes during pregnancy in multiple sclerosis. Profiled with immunoSEQ multiplex PCR; TCRdb holds only in-frame clones, not every one. Counted here are about 28,000 clones, around 85% occurring once; the ten biggest clones make up 6.5% to 9.5%. Sequenced material: CD8+ T cells from peripheral blood mononuclear cells, taken after pregnancy. These receptors were taken from a female donor with multiple sclerosis, enrolled in a pregnancy study.

V gene TRBV4-1 combines with J gene TRBJ1-2; D is undetermined. This CDR3 comprises 16 residues. CDR1 is MGHRA, CDR2 YSYEKL, per germline. Trimming pared 0 bases from V and 4 bases from J, leaving 15 bases between. CDR3 sequence (DNA): TGCGCCAGCAGCCAAGAGTTCGAAGGGAGGATCTATGGCTACACCTTC. This codes for CASSQEFEGRIYGYTF.

The chain recombines TRBV18 with TRBJ1-5; D ambiguous. The CDR3 covers 14 residues. V gave up 1 base and J gave up 7 bases, with 11 bases separating them. CDR1 KGHSH and CDR2 LQKENI come from the germline V gene. In DNA form, the CDR3 reads TGTGCCAGCTCACCACGAGGGATTCACCAGCCCCAGCATTTT. Its protein is CASSPRGIHQPQHF. The full variable domain, in which reference TRBV18 and TRBJ1-5 provide the parts outside the CDR3, is NAGVMQNPRHLVRRRGQEARLRCSPMKGHSHVYWYRQLPEEGLKFMVYLQKENIIDESGMPKERFSAEFPKEGPSILRIQQVVRGDSAAYFCASSPRGIHQPQHFGDGTRLSIL.

The V and J genes are TRBV7-6 and TRBJ1-2; D is possibly TRBD1 (6 bases). V lost 6 bases and J lost 1, with 18 bases in between. CDR3 length equals 16 residues. Per the germline V gene, CDR1 is SGHVS and CDR2 is FNYEAQ. CDR3 DNA: TGTGCCAGCAGTCCATTTCCGGGACATGTTAACTATGGCTACACCTTC. This gives the protein CASSPFPGHVNYGYTF.

The chain is built from TRBV6-6 and TRBJ1-2; the D is unclear. The CDR3 sequence is 13 residues long. The germline gives CDR1 MNHNY, CDR2 SVGAGI (reference sequence). V was shortened by 4 bases and J by 6 bases, with 12 bases between the two germline ends. CDR3 sequence (DNA): TGTGCCAGCAGTTCAGGCGGGGTCGATGGCTACACCTTC. Translated, it gives CASSSGGVDGYTF.

The genes are TRBV11-2 and TRBJ2-1; 7 bases are a match to TRBD1. In germline, CDR1 is SGHAT, CDR2 FQNNGV. V shed 5 bases and J 15 bases; nucleotides not matched to a gene: 10. The CDR3 has 12 residues. CDR3 protein: CASSPDREVRFF. In DNA form, the CDR3 reads TGTGCCAGCAGCCCCGACAGGGAAGTTAGGTTCTTC.

The chain uses TRBV7-8 and TRBJ1-5; TRBD1 aligns across 9 bases. Germline lookup yields CDR1 SGHVS and CDR2 FQNEAQ. The CDR3 is made up of 16 amino acids. The V gene end was trimmed by 0 bases and the J gene end by 5 bases; junction bases not matched to a gene: 5. This chain's CDR3 is CASSLALTGGHQPQHF. The CDR3 DNA reads as TGTGCCAGCAGCTTAGCGCTTACAGGGGGCCATCAGCCCCAGCATTTT.

The V gene is TRBV6-5, the J gene TRBJ1-1; unclear D gene. Deletions cut 3 bases from V and 1 base from J, with 12 bases between. The CDR3 is 15 amino acids. Germline loops: CDR1 MNHEY, CDR2 SVGAGI. CDR3 nucleotide sequence: TGTGCCAGCAGTTATTTACCCGAGGGGAACACTGAAGCTTTCTTT. Residues: CASSYLPEGNTEAFF.

This clone was counted a few times. The V and J genes are TRBV7-9 and TRBJ1-5, with D possibly matching TRBD1 (5 bases). The CDR3 covers 13 residues. V lost 1 base to trimming and J lost 9 bases, with 10 bases between them. Germline assignment: CDR1 SEHNR and CDR2 FQNEAQ (reference sequence). The CDR3 nucleotides read TGTGCCAGCAGCTTAGAGGAGGGGATGCCCCAGCATTTT. Translation gives CASSLEEGMPQHF.

This clone was seen a few times. V and J are TRBV19 and TRBJ1-1; 12 nucleotides agree with TRBD1. V lost 5 bases to trimming and J lost 1 base; unmatched junction nucleotides: 5. The CDR3 consists of 16 residues. Per germline, CDR1 LNHDA and CDR2 SQIVND (reference sequence). The CDR3 bases are TGTGCCAGTAGTGCTGGGACAGGGGGCTGGAACACTGAAGCTTTCTTT. Its translation: CASSAGTGGWNTEAFF. Full variable domain (outside the CDR3, taken from reference TRBV19 and TRBJ1-1): DGGITQSPKYLFRKEGQNVTLSCEQNLNHDAMYWYRQDPGQGLRLIYYSQIVNDFQKGDIAEGYSVSREKKESFPLTVTSAQKNPTAFYLCASSAGTGGWNTEAFFGQGTRLTVV.

The chain employs TRBV9 and TRBJ1-5; TRBD1 is a possible D gene (5 bases). CDR1 is SGDLS and CDR2 is YYNGEE in the germline V gene. V was shortened by 4 bases and J by 1 base, with 12 bases between the two germline ends. CDR3 size: 15 residues. The CDR3: CASSSRGVSNQPQHF. The CDR3 DNA sequence: TGTGCCAGCAGCTCTCGGGGGGTAAGCAATCAGCCCCAGCATTTT.

The chain couples TRBV27 to TRBJ2-3; weak D call: TRBD1 (6 bases). Germline lookup yields CDR1 MNHEY and CDR2 SMNVEV (reference sequence). The CDR3 has 15 amino acids. The ends were cut back, 3 bases at V and 2 bases at J, with 12 bases in the middle. The CDR3 region has the DNA TGTGCCAGCAGTTTCCGGACAGCCTCCACAGATACGCAGTATTTT. It encodes CASSFRTASTDTQYF.

This clone was detected only once. In nucleotides, the CDR3 is TGTGCCAGCAGCTTAGCGTTCGGCACTAGCGGCCGGGGGAATGAGCAGTTCTTC. Amino acid sequence: CASSLAFGTSGRGNEQFF. This chain connects TRBV7-9 to TRBJ2-1, with 8 bases that match TRBD2. Trimming took 0 bases from V and 7 from J; bases not matched to a gene: 14. Germline loops: CDR1 SEHNR, CDR2 FQNEAQ (reference sequence). CDR3 length: 18 amino acids.

The genes are TRBV9 and TRBJ1-1; D gene ambiguous. V was cut by 5 bases and J by 3 bases, with 11 bases left in between. The CDR3 contains 13 residues. Germline CDR1 reads SGDLS; CDR2 reads YYNGEE. CDR3 sequence: CASSLLEDTEAFF. The CDR3 DNA is TGTGCCAGCAGTTTGCTGGAGGACACTGAAGCTTTCTTT.

J is TRBJ1-1 and V is TRBV12-5; 7 bases are shared with TRBD1. This CDR3 region has 16 residues. The ends lost 1 base at V and 4 bases at J; junction bases unmatched: 9. Germline assignment: CDR1 LGHNT and CDR2 FRNRAP. The CDR3 sequence: CASGLGDSGGGTEAFF. DNA of the CDR3: TGTGCTAGTGGTTTGGGGGACAGCGGAGGGGGCACTGAAGCTTTCTTT.

The CDR3 region is CASGLAGEGRQPQHF. DNA of the CDR3: TGTGCTAGTGGTTTGGCCGGGGAGGGGAGGCAGCCCCAGCATTTT. The rearrangement uses TRBV12-5 and TRBJ1-5, with D possibly TRBD1 on 5 matching bases. The length of the CDR3 is 15 residues. Trimming pared 1 base from V and 7 bases from J, leaving 14 bases between. Germline loops: CDR1 LGHNT, CDR2 FRNRAP.

This chain connects TRBV5-4 to TRBJ2-1; 10 bases align to TRBD2. Losses at the gene ends were 0 bases for V and 4 bases for J; bases not matched to a gene: 7. The CDR3 is 17 amino acids. Looked up from germline, CDR1 is SGHNT and CDR2 is YYREEE (reference sequence). The CDR3 coding sequence is TGTGCCAGCAGCTTGGAAGAGCGGGGGGGCAGGTACAATGAGCAGTTCTTC. Encoded protein: CASSLEERGGRYNEQFF.

The J gene is TRBJ2-7, the V gene TRBV6-1; a possible D gene is TRBD1 (6 bases). This CDR3 region has 14 residues. The germline CDR1 and CDR2 sequences are MNHNS and SASEGT. The V gene lost 0 bases and the J gene lost 1 base, with 7 bases spanning the gap. CDR3 in amino acids: CASSEAGTSYEQYF. In nucleotides, the CDR3 is TGTGCCAGCAGTGAAGCCGGGACATCCTACGAGCAGTACTTC.